This T cell receptor beta chain comes out of a study of blood T cell repertoires in COVID-19 (dated by TCRdb to about 2020). At the level of the whole study: Collaborator samples came from the United States, Italy and Spain and covered acute and convalescent phases of COVID-19. The material from the prospective study consisted of cDNA or gDNA derived from T cells, B-cell-depleted T cells, or PBMCs. The samples were drawn from two sources: the first 160 participants of the ongoing ImmuneRACE study, and over 1,000 subjects contributed by 6 global collaborators. A de-identified subject ID, COVID-19 status, age in years and sex were almost always included in the sample metadata. A freely available public database, intended as a resource for researchers studying the immune response to SARS-CoV-2, is where the repertoires were released. The dataset comprised deeply sampled blood TCRbeta repertoires from subjects exposed to, actively infected with, or recovered from COVID-19. Where available, HLA class I and class II types were taken from metadata supplied by the sample provider and were not determined by assay-based typing. What the study reported, not specific to this receptor: The amount of clinical and demographic metadata varied by source and participant and was provided uncurated.

CDR1 and CDR2, per the germline V gene, are MDHEN and SYDVKM. Including the terminal cysteine and phenylalanine, the CDR3 comprises 13 residues. The kept DNA is CDR3 alone, 39 bases in frame from the first base. V and J lose 10 bases and 9 bases, and a span of 16 bases separates them. One collaborating source in Seattle enrolled patients during active infection and followed them longitudinally through the course of disease. Collaborating institutions collected whole blood in K2EDTA tubes following their own protocols. Collaborator samples were shipped for TCRbeta analysis as frozen whole blood, isolated PBMCs, or DNA extracted from either sample type. The immunoSEQ Assay, a bias-controlled multiplex PCR, was used to amplify TCRbeta CDR3 regions from genomic DNA. As for how the authors treated the data: Nucleated cell counts per sample were estimated from amplification of reference gene primers within the assay. To quantify the absolute abundance of each unique TCRbeta CDR3 rearrangement, sequence reads were collapsed and filtered. For each sample, productive Simpson clonality was calculated by taking the square root of Simpson's diversity index across productive rearrangements. TCRdb provides this immuneACCESS table in a form limited to in-frame rearrangements. Some clones are lacking; in checked studies, under half of them reflect an unresolved V gene, and why the rest are absent is not known. The V and J calls and clone size are taken from that table; D and trimming were inferred from the DNA. In all, the sample holds 150,000 or so clones, and 70% to 90% of those were seen once. The ten top clones hold roughly 0.62% of the sample.

Note on this clone: Its antigen remains undetermined. No base quality values were provided; no much bigger clone lies one nucleotide off.

Sequencing input: peripheral blood. The clonotype was recovered from a man aged 55 to 69 with COVID-19, enrolled during active disease. The rearranged chain carries TRBV28 and TRBJ1-6; the D gene remains uncertain. The CDR3 protein is CATWGGSGSPLHF. DNA sequence: TGTGCCACCTGGGGAGGGTCCGGTTCACCCCTCCACTTT.